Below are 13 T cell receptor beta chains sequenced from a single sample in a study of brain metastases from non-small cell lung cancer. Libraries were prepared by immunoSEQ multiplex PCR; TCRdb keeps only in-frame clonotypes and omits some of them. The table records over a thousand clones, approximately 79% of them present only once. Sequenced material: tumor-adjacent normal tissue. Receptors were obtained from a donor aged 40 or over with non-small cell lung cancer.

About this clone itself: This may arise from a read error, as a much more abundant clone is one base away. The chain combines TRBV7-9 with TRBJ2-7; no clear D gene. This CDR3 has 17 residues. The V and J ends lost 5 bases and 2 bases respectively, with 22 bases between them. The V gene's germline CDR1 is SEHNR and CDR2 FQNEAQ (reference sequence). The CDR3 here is CASSKLFPHAWTYEQYF. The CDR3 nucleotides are TGTGCCAGCAGCAAATTATTCCCCCACGCATGGACCTACGAGCAGTACTTC.

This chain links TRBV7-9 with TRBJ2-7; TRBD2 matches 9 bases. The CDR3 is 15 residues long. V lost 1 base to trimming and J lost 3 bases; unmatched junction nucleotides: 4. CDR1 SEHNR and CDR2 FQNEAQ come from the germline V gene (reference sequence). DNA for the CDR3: TGTGCCAGCAGCTTAGTTAGCGGGGGCCACTACGAGCAGTACTTC. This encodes CASSLVSGGHYEQYF.

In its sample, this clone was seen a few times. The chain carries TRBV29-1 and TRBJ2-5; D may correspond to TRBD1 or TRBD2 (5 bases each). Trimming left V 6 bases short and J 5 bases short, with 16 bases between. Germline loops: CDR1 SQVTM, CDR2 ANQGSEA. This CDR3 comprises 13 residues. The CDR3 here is CSVAGTFDETQYF. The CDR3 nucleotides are TGCAGCGTCGCCGGGACCTTCGACGAGACCCAGTACTTC.

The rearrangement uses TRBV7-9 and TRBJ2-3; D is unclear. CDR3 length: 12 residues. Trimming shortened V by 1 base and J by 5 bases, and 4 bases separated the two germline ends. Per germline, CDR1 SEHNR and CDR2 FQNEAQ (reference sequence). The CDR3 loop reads CASSLVIDTQYF. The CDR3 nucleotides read TGTGCCAGCAGCTTAGTAATAGATACGCAGTATTTT.

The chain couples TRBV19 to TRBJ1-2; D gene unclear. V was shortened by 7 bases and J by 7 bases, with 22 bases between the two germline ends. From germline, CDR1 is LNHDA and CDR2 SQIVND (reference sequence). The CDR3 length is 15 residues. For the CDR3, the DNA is TGTGCCAGTAATATTTCGGGATCTAAGGCTGGTGGCTACACCTTC. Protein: CASNISGSKAGGYTF. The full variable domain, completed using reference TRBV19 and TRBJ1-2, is DGGITQSPKYLFRKEGQNVTLSCEQNLNHDAMYWYRQDPGQGLRLIYYSQIVNDFQKGDIAEGYSVSREKKESFPLTVTSAQKNPTAFYLCASNISGSKAGGYTFGSGTRLTVV.

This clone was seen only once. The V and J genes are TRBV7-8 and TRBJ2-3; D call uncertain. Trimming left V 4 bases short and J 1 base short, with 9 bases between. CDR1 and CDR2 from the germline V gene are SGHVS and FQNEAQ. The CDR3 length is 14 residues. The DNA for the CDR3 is TGTGCCAGCAGCTCCTGGGCAGGCACAGATACGCAGTATTTT. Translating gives CASSSWAGTDTQYF.

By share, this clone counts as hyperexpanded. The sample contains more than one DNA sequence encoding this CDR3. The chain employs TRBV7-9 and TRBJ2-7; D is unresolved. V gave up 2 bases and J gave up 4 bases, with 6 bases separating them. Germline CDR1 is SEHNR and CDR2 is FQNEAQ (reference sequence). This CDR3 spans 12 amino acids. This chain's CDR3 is CASSLTQYEQYF. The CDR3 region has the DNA TGTGCCAGCAGCTTAACGCAGTACGAGCAGTACTTC.

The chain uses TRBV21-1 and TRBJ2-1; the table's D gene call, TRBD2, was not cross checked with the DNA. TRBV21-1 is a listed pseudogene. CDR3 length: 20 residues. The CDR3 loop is CASSSKAGGPGRSSYNEQFF. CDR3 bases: TGTGCCAGCAGCAGCAAAGCGGGGGGGCCGGGTAGAAGTTCCTACAATGAGCAGTTCTTC.

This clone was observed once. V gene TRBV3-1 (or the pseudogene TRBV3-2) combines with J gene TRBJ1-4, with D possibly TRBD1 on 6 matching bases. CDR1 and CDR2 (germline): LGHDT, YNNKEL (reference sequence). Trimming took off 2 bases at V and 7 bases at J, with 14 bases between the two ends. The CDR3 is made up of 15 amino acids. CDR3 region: CASSQLTVGGEKLFF. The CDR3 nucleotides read TGTGCCAGCAGCCAACTGACAGTAGGGGGTGAAAAACTGTTTTTT.

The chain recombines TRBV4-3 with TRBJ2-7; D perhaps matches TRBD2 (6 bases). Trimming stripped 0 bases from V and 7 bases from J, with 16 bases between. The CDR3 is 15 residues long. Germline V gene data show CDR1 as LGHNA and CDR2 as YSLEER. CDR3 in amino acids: CASSQDQAVGREQYF. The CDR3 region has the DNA TGCGCCAGCAGCCAAGATCAGGCGGTCGGGAGAGAGCAGTACTTC.

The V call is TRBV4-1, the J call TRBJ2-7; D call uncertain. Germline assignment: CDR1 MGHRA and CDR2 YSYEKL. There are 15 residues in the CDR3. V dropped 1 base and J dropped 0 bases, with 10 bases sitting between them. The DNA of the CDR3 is TGCGCCAGCAGCCAAGTTTACGCGAGCTCCTACGAGCAGTACTTC. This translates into CASSQVYASSYEQYF.

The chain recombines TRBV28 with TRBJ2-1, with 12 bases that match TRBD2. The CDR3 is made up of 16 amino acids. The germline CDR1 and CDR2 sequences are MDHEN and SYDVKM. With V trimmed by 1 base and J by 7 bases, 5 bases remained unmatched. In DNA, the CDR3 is TGTGCCAGCAGTTTATATCTAGCGGGGGGGCTTAATGAGCAGTTCTTC. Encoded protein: CASSLYLAGGLNEQFF.

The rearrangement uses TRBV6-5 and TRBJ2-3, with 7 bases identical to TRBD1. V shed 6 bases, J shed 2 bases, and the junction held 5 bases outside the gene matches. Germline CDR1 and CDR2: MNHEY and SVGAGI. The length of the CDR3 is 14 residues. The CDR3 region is CASRTGINTDTQYF. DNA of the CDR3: TGTGCCAGCAGGACAGGGATCAACACAGATACGCAGTATTTT.